This T cell receptor (beta chain) was recovered during a study of blood T cell repertoires in COVID-19. Only in-frame clones appear in the TCRdb table, and some are missing; sequencing was by immunoSEQ multiplex PCR. This sample yields a few hundred thousand clones, of which about 90% are seen a single time; about 2.7% belongs to the top ten. The ends were cut back, 4 bases at V and 0 bases at J, with 12 bases in the middle. The CDR3 is made up of 15 amino acids. Germline-derived CDR1 and CDR2 are MNHNS and SASEGT. Two negative PCRs, clearance, or symptom resolution were required of recovered Cohort 3 donors.

The V gene is TRBV6-1, the J gene TRBJ1-2, with a weak D call TRBD1 (6 bases). The TCR comes from a woman in her twenties or thirties who had recovered from COVID-19. The sequenced sample consisted of PBMCs or T cells enriched from blood (not recorded which). DNA of the CDR3: TGTGCCAGCAGTGTTAGGGACAATACTAACTATGGCTACACCTTC. Protein sequence: CASSVRDNTNYGYTF.